These 30 T cell receptor beta chains came from one sample sequenced in a study of monozygotic twins with inflammatory bowel disease. TCRdb re-called the 5' RACE reads, yielding one record per CDR3 amino acid sequence without DNA. The sample totals approximately 200,000 distinct CDR3 sequences; its top ten clones hold approximately 7.7%. What was sequenced was blood. These receptors all stem from a human donor with ulcerative colitis or Crohn's disease, or a healthy co-twin of an affected twin (not recorded which).

The rearrangement joins TRBV7-2 to TRBJ1-2; lacking DNA, the TRBD1 call made by TCRdb goes unchecked. This CDR3 comprises 17 residues. Germline-derived CDR1 and CDR2 are SGHTA and FQGNSA. CDR3 sequence: CATPLIPGVDLRYGYTF.

The chain uses TRBV19 and TRBJ2-2. There are 14 residues in the CDR3. CDR1 and CDR2 from the germline V gene are LNHDA and SQIVND (reference sequence). CDR3: CASMNGGNTGELFF.

This sequence joins TRBV5-1 and TRBJ1-1. The V gene's germline CDR1 is SGHRS and CDR2 YFSETQ. This CDR3 has 14 residues. The CDR3 reads CASSSDGLNTEAFF.

CDR3 residues: CASRDYGGYGYTF. This sequence joins TRBV12-3 or TRBV12-4 and TRBJ1-2. The CDR3 has 13 amino acids.

The chain links TRBV11-2 to TRBJ1-6; the D call from TCRdb, TRBD1, cannot be confirmed without DNA. The CDR3 spans 16 residues. CDR1 SGHAT and CDR2 FQNNGV come from the germline V gene. The CDR3 reads CASSSIDRGNNSPLHF.

J is TRBJ1-3 and V is TRBV18. Germline CDR1 KGHSH, CDR2 LQKENI. CDR3 size: 16 residues. CDR3 region: CASSPQEGPSGNTIYF.

The chain is built from TRBV7-2 and TRBJ2-5. The CDR3 is made up of 16 amino acids. Germline V gene lookup returns CDR1 SGHTA and CDR2 FQGNSA. CDR3: CASSLARGVPQETQYF.

This chain connects TRBV20-1 to TRBJ1-2; there is no DNA to check the TCRdb D call of TRBD1. Germline CDR1 reads DFQATT; CDR2 reads SNEGSKA (reference sequence). The CDR3 is 14 amino acids. The CDR3: CSARGQGAGGGYTF.

The genes are TRBV7-2 and TRBJ2-3; TCRdb gives TRBD2 as the D gene, but with no DNA this cannot be confirmed. Germline V gene data show CDR1 as SGHTA and CDR2 as FQGNSA. This CDR3 has 14 residues. Here the CDR3 reads CASSLRAGADTQYF.

The chain has TRBV7-8 and TRBJ2-7; TCRdb returns TRBD1, unconfirmable since there is no DNA. Germline-derived CDR1 and CDR2 are SGHVS and FQNEAQ. CDR3 length: 13 amino acids. The CDR3: CASLRGGADEQYF.

J is TRBJ1-1 and V is TRBV6-2 or TRBV6-3; TCRdb's D gene call, TRBD1, goes unchecked for lack of DNA. This CDR3 has 12 amino acids. The germline gives CDR1 MNHEY, CDR2 SVGEGT. The CDR3 spells CASRPPGAGAFF.

The chain has TRBV7-2 and TRBJ2-7; TCRdb indicates TRBD2, and absent DNA this call remains unverified. In germline, CDR1 is SGHTA, CDR2 FQGNSA. The CDR3 runs to 16 residues. This chain's CDR3 is CASSLATGGGDYEQYF.

The chain is built from TRBV7-2 and TRBJ2-1. The CDR3 loop spans 12 amino acids. CDR1 and CDR2 (germline): SGHTA, FQGNSA. CDR3 in amino acids: CASSLDRNEQFF.

The chain combines TRBV6-1 with TRBJ1-5; TCRdb's D gene call, TRBD1, goes unchecked for lack of DNA. This CDR3 has 15 residues. In germline, CDR1 is MNHNS, CDR2 SASEGT. CDR3 protein: CASSDSRASNQPQHF.

The chain carries TRBV29-1 and TRBJ2-1; TCRdb selects TRBD1, and the lack of DNA leaves this call unchecked. Germline assignment: CDR1 SQVTM and CDR2 ANQGSEA. This CDR3 comprises 11 residues. The chain's CDR3 is CSVARGNEQFF.

The chain is built from TRBV12-3 or TRBV12-4 and TRBJ2-3; absent DNA, TCRdb's TRBD1 call cannot be checked. CDR3 length: 14 residues. CDR3 sequence: CASRSGTSADTQYF.

This chain joins TRBV5-6 and TRBJ1-1. The CDR3 loop spans 14 amino acids. The germline V gene encodes CDR1 SGHDT and CDR2 YYEEEE. The CDR3 is CASGTGFMSTEAFF.

The chain couples TRBV7-9 to TRBJ2-3; as DNA is missing, the TRBD1 call by TCRdb cannot be tested. This CDR3 contains 13 residues. CDR1 and CDR2 from the germline V gene are SEHNR and FQNEAQ (reference sequence). The CDR3 sequence: CASSPGTSDTQYF.

The chain joins TRBV18 to TRBJ1-5. The CDR3 sequence is 15 residues long. Germline V gives CDR1 KGHSH, CDR2 LQKENI. CDR3 loop: CASSPQANSNQPQHF. The complete variable domain, with remaining parts taken from reference TRBV18 and TRBJ1-5, reads NAGVMQNPRHLVRRRGQEARLRCSPMKGHSHVYWYRQLPEEGLKFMVYLQKENIIDESGMPKERFSAEFPKEGPSILRIQQVVRGDSAAYFCASSPQANSNQPQHFGDGTRLSIL.

The genes are TRBV18 and TRBJ2-7. Germline V gene lookup returns CDR1 KGHSH and CDR2 LQKENI. This CDR3 region has 16 residues. The CDR3 is CASSRDGFGEFYEQYF.

The chain has TRBV30 and TRBJ2-1; the TRBD1 assignment by TCRdb is unverifiable without DNA. The CDR3 spans 14 residues. Germline V gene lookup returns CDR1 GTSNPN and CDR2 SVGIG (reference sequence). CDR3 in amino acids: CASWTGDNKNEQFF.

The chain recombines TRBV2 with TRBJ2-5. The CDR3 covers 13 residues. Germline-derived CDR1 and CDR2 are SNHLY and FYNNEI. CDR3 sequence reads: CASSDRDVETQYF. Variable domain in full (rest from reference TRBV2 and TRBJ2-5): EPEVTQTPSHQVTQMGQEVILRCVPISNHLYFYWYRQILGQKVEFLVSFYNNEISEKSEIFDDQFSVERPDGSNFTLKIRSTKLEDSAMYFCASSDRDVETQYFGPGTRLLVL.

The V and J genes are TRBV12-3 or TRBV12-4 and TRBJ1-5; TCRdb calls TRBD1, which cannot be checked without DNA. CDR3 length: 16 amino acids. The CDR3 reads CASRNRQGGINQPQHF.

V usage is TRBV29-1 and J usage is TRBJ2-5; absent DNA, TCRdb's TRBD1 call cannot be checked. Germline CDR1 and CDR2: SQVTM and ANQGSEA. The CDR3 covers 17 residues. CDR3 loop: CSVELRLGDGYQETQYF.

This chain's CDR3 is CASSILEGGTEAFF. V is TRBV6-1 and J is TRBJ1-1. Germline V gene lookup returns CDR1 MNHNS and CDR2 SASEGT. This CDR3 has 14 residues.

The chain recombines TRBV7-2 with TRBJ1-5. From germline, CDR1 is SGHTA and CDR2 FQGNSA. The CDR3 runs to 15 residues. CDR3 sequence reads: CASSLALTSNQPQHF.

This sequence joins TRBV25-1 and TRBJ2-3; TCRdb gives TRBD2 as the D gene, but with no DNA this cannot be confirmed. Germline V gene sequence: CDR1 MGHDK, CDR2 SYGVNS. This CDR3 comprises 16 residues. CDR3 amino acids: CASSHSFAAGWDTQYF.

The rearrangement uses TRBV29-1 and TRBJ1-1; the D call from TCRdb, TRBD1, cannot be confirmed without DNA. This CDR3 has 11 residues. The germline V gene encodes CDR1 SQVTM and CDR2 ANQGSEA. CDR3 region: CSVQGYTEAFF.

The J gene is TRBJ1-5, the V gene TRBV3-1; the D call of TRBD1 rests on TCRdb alone, since no DNA is present to check it. The CDR3 is 14 amino acids. Looked up from germline, CDR1 is LGHDT and CDR2 is YNNKEL (reference sequence). This chain's CDR3 is CASSQGGGNQPQHF.

The chain recombines TRBV27 with TRBJ2-1. Germline CDR1 is MNHEY and CDR2 is SMNVEV (reference sequence). The CDR3 extends over 12 amino acids. The CDR3 here is CATEGVGDEQFF.